The present entry profiles one TCR beta chain with its context. Its binding antigen is unknown. Nothing much larger sits one base from this clone, and base qualities are not available. These data come from a study of cytomegalovirus exposure and HLA in healthy donors (dated 2017 in TCRdb). With regard to the full study: In an earlier analysis of several hundred of the donors, roughly 300 Gb of sequence data and 120 million or so unique TCR beta sequences from roughly 200 million T cells were reported. About 320 gigabases of sequencing data and some 85 million unique TCR sequences were included in an early release covering about 600 HLA-typed donors. The genetic ancestry cluster associated with self-reported Caucasian donors included roughly 84% of the 300 to 400 genotyped donors. The aim of the study was to test whether cataloging public T cell receptors could identify signatures of past pathogen exposure. The study profiled the T cell repertoires of 500 to 800 subjects by immunosequencing and related them to cytomegalovirus serostatus. A separate validation cohort of about 110 different subjects was used in addition to the approximately 700-subject first cohort. To predict cytomegalovirus infection status, the study brought together high-throughput TCR immunosequencing, statistical association of individual TCRs with disease status, and machine learning. A later analysis re-examined previously published TCR beta repertoires from just over 650 donors and added high-resolution HLA genotyping to investigate patterns of TCR occurrence. Rather than using new phenotypic data, the later analysis identified candidate immune exposures from TCR beta sequences and from how often those sequences occurred across donors. To decide whether each TCR beta V gene segment behaved as functional or pseudogenic, an earlier analysis of some 600 of the donors relied on high-throughput TCR beta sequencing. Alongside the repertoire data, information on donor age, sex, ethnicity and CMV serostatus was compiled. A later genetic analysis took genome-wide SNP genotypes for about three fifths of the roughly 670 donors and used that subset as a discovery cohort. All discovery cohort repertoires had been generated using a single sequencing platform. HLA typing included class I and class II loci at four-digit resolution. The number of donors typed differed by locus, with about 620-630 for A, B, C, DRB1 and DQB1, more than 500 for DQA1, 600 to 610 for DPA1, and 472 for DPB1. Several DR-DQ haplotypes were handled as single units for association and clustering because linkage in the cohort was strong. Among about 390 genotyped donors of the cohort, an average of around 240,000 unique TCR beta nucleotide sequences were sequenced per donor, roughly 18% of them non-productive.

Overall study outcomes, separate from this receptor: The 87-base-pair reads could not distinguish some IMGT-functional V segments, including TRBV6-2 and TRBV6-3, so those segments were excluded. In a later analysis, most CMV-associated TCR beta chains were found to appear HLA-restricted, with HLA associations seemingly driven largely by CMV exposure. Three of the identified cytomegalovirus-associated TCR beta chains were confirmed in vitro to be specific for cytomegalovirus antigens. V-gene and J-gene trimming of TCR beta chains was associated with a missense DCLRE1C variant in a later genetic analysis, and the association was replicated in an independent cohort. In both the original and validation cohorts, the classifier was reported to diagnose cytomegalovirus status with high specificity and sensitivity. Presence/absence analyses assumed roughly uniform sequencing depth across donors, an assumption that may not hold. An earlier analysis of several hundred of the donors showed that most TCR beta V segments appeared in productive rearrangements either about 87% or about 30% of the time, which broadly matched IMGT annotations. The authors suggested that the approach could potentially be extended to other disease states and immunological phenotypes. Because some donors lacked HLA typing at each locus, the association tests relied only on the typed subset. A group of highly shared sequence variants was considered likely to be a technical artifact of the sequencing pipeline. A total of 150 or so TCR beta chains were listed by the study as associated with cytomegalovirus. A later analysis found that TCR association rates varied across HLA loci, with DRB1 alleles showing the most associated TCRs and HLA-C alleles the fewest. The earlier analysis of 587 of the donors excluded 15 to 20 rarely observed V segments, including chromosome 9 orphons, because counts were too low. Specific HLA alleles were associated with over 15,000 TCR beta sequences at a false discovery rate of 0.05 in a later analysis. Strong co-occurrence of HLA alleles, especially DR and DQ, made assigning TCR associations to individual alleles difficult. In a later analysis, several top co-occurrence clusters were reported to appear linked to parvovirus B19, influenza, CMV and Epstein-Barr virus. A further reported finding was that TCR beta sequences accurately predicted the HLA-A and HLA-B alleles for most subjects in the first cohort. The only immune exposure information available for the cohort was CMV serostatus. Correlated functional status among segregating V segments might be attributable to linkage disequilibrium, but an unknown experimental factor could not be ruled out. This cohort had only TCR beta chains sequenced, and the lack of alpha or paired-chain data limited which features could be detected. A later genetic analysis reported fewer N-insertions in productive TCRs among donors in an Asian-associated ancestry cluster than the roughly 700-donor mean. Most TCR sequences were observed very rarely across donors, whereas some public TCRs were present in many individuals. In a later analysis, HLA-associated TCR beta chains showed more clonal expansion and lower generation probabilities than non-associated chains that were equally common.

Libraries were built with the immunoSEQ multiplex PCR assay. A mixture of 60 forward primers for TCR Vbeta segments and 13 reverse primers for TCR Jbeta segments was used in the multiplex PCR. The CDR3 region of rearranged TCR beta genes was amplified from genomic DNA by a multiplex PCR assay. The Illumina HiSeq System was used to sequence the amplified TCR beta libraries as 87-base-pair reads. The study's own analysis went as follows. A later analysis tallied roughly 76 million unique TCR beta chains across the 666 repertoires, and about 12 million of those chains were shared by two or more donors. Raw reads were error-corrected and collapsed into unique sequences by a nearest-neighbor algorithm in which closely related sequences were merged to remove PCR and sequencing errors. Alignment of CDR3 sequences to IMGT reference sequences was used to assign V, D and J gene segments. For a sequence to be retained, a match of at least six nucleotides was required to both a V gene segment and a J gene segment. Rearrangements were classified as productive when the CDR3 lacked stop codons and remained in frame with V and J, and all other rearrangements were classified as non-productive. Following IMGT convention, CDR3 was defined as the stretch from the second conserved V-encoded cysteine up to the conserved J-encoded phenylalanine. In an earlier analysis of roughly 610 of the donors, sequences lacking an unambiguous match to a single V gene segment were excluded. An earlier analysis of 500 to 700 of the donors classified V segments as functional when productive rearrangements were above 56.7% and as segregating when the standard deviation between donors was above 5%. A statistical classification framework was developed to diagnose cytomegalovirus status using the catalog of TCR beta chain sequences. V and J gene assignment, in a later analysis, came from comparing TCR nucleotide sequences with IMGT/GENE-DB human TR gene sequences. The TCRdist pipeline was used in a later analysis to assign CDR3 sequences and most-parsimonious VDJ recombination scenarios. In a later analysis, each TCR beta chain was defined by its CDR3 amino acid sequence together with its V-gene family, and reads lacking a unique V-gene family were excluded. As a way to deal with suspected cross-contamination and a sequencing artifact, a later analysis dropped over 550 nucleotide sequences that were highly shared and had low generation probability. In a later analysis, a clonal expansion index was calculated for each public chain from normalized within-repertoire ranks of inferred template counts. Generation probabilities in a later analysis came from a VDJ recombination model fitted to out-of-frame rearrangements, and those results were checked against IGoR. A later analysis scored TCR-TCR, TCR-HLA and TCR-CMV co-occurrence with hypergeometric tests, applying a repertoire-size bias correction to TCR pairs. False discovery rates were estimated in a later analysis by permuting HLA or CMV assignments 20 times. In a later analysis, co-occurring TCRs were grouped using DBSCAN, and TCRdist sequence similarity was added for clustering within HLA-allele-positive subsets. Co-occurrence clustering excluded repertoires with fewer than 30,000 or more than 120,000 public chains, plus five with anomalous nucleotide sharing. TCRdb provides this immuneACCESS table in a form limited to in-frame rearrangements. Some clones are lacking; in checked studies, under half of them reflect an unresolved V gene, and why the rest are absent is not known. D and trimming were read from the DNA, whereas the V and J calls and clone size are those reported in that table. In this sample the table shows 63,000 or so clones, roughly four fifths of which occur a single time. About 7.4% of the sample comes from the top ten.

The cohort consisted of hundreds of healthy bone marrow donors. Cohort members were all nominally healthy when sampled, although unrecorded immune exposures were likely present. The donor was CMV seropositive and was included in the group of 289 seropositive cohort members. Each donor provided a peripheral blood sample, and peripheral blood mononuclear cells were used for TCR beta sequencing. The Qiagen DNeasy Blood Extraction Kit was used to extract genomic DNA from the blood cell samples. There are 15 amino acids in the CDR3, from cysteine to phenylalanine inclusive. This entry keeps only the CDR3 DNA: 45 bases, framed from base 1. V is shortened by 2 bases, J by 5 bases, and the region joining them spans 15 bases. As encoded in the germline V gene (reference sequence), CDR1 is MNHEY while CDR2 is SMNVEV.

Recombination connected TRBV27 to TRBJ2-5, and perhaps TRBD2 as D gene, on 6 matching bases. The sequencing input was PBMCs. The origin of this receptor is a woman in her 30s in good health and CMV-seropositive. The encoded CDR3 is CASSLMGGRVETQYF. The nucleotide sequence is TGTGCCAGCAGTTTAATGGGGGGTAGGGTGGAGACCCAGTACTTC.